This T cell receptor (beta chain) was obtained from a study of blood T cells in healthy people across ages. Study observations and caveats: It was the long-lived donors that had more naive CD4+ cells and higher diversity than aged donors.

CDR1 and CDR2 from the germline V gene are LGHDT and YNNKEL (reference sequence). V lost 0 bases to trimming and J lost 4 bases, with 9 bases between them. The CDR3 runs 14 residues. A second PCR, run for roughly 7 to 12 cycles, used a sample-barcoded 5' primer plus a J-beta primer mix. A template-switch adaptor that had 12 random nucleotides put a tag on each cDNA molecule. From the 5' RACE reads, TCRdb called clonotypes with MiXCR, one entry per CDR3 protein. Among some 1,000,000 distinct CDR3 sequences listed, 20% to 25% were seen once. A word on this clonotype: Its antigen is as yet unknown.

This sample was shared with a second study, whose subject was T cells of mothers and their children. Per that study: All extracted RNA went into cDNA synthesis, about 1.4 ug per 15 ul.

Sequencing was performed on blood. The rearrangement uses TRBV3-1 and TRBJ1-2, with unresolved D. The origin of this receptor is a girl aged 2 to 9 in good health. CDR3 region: CASSQETEIYGYTF. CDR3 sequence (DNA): TGTGCCAGCAGCCAAGAGACGGAGATCTATGGCTACACCTTC.